The 14 T cell receptor beta chains reported below all come from one sample, sequenced in a study of OX40 agonist ivuxolimab in advanced cancers. Clones were read by immunoSEQ multiplex PCR, and TCRdb kept only the in-frame ones, dropping some. The sample has under 13,000 clones, roughly 81% seen once. This specimen was CD4+ or CD8+ T cells sorted from blood, taken in a trial of the OX40 agonist ivuxolimab. The source is an adult with an advanced solid tumor such as melanoma, head and neck, liver or kidney cancer.

The chain has TRBV28 and TRBJ2-5, with 9 bases aligning to TRBD1. V shed 2 bases and J 5 bases; nucleotides not matched to a gene: 9. Per germline, CDR1 MDHEN and CDR2 SYDVKM. The CDR3 extends over 16 amino acids. This chain's CDR3 is CASSLLRTGDMETQYF. The CDR3, as DNA: TGTGCCAGCAGTTTACTTCGGACAGGGGATATGGAGACCCAGTACTTC.

This CDR3 reads CASSLGADQFF. The CDR3 nucleotides read TGTGCCAGCAGTTTAGGGGCAGACCAGTTCTTC. The rearrangement links TRBV28 to TRBJ2-1; a possible D gene is TRBD1 (5 bases). From germline, CDR1 is MDHEN and CDR2 SYDVKM. CDR3 length: 11 residues. Trimming pared 2 bases from V and 13 bases from J, leaving 9 bases between.

This chain uses TRBV28 with TRBJ1-6; D ambiguous. V shed 5 bases and J shed 0 bases, with 11 bases lying between them. The CDR3 has 16 amino acids. Per germline, CDR1 MDHEN and CDR2 SYDVKM. The CDR3 region is CASSRLQSSYNSPLHF. The CDR3 DNA follows: TGTGCCAGCAGTCGCCTACAGAGCTCCTATAATTCACCCCTCCACTTT.

This clone is deemed medium-sized (0.01 to 0.1%). J is TRBJ2-7 and V is TRBV11-1; D uncertain. CDR3 length: 11 amino acids. V lost 1 base, J lost 4 bases, and 2 bases lay in between. From germline, CDR1 is SGHAT and CDR2 FQDESV (reference sequence). The CDR3 protein is CASSLVYEQYF. CDR3 in DNA: TGTGCCAGCAGCTTAGTTTACGAGCAGTACTTC.

V usage is TRBV6-5 and J usage is TRBJ2-7; no firm D call. Trimming cost V 4 bases and J 7 bases, with 8 bases left between them. The V gene's germline CDR1 is MNHEY and CDR2 SVGAGI. This CDR3 region has 11 residues. CDR3 sequence: CASSSREEQYF. CDR3 DNA: TGTGCCAGCAGTTCCCGTGAGGAGCAGTACTTC.

J is TRBJ1-1 and V is TRBV19, with 7 bases that match TRBD1. CDR3 length: 14 residues. Germline CDR1 and CDR2: LNHDA and SQIVND (reference sequence). V shed 7 bases and J 0 bases; nucleotides not matched to a gene: 5. For the CDR3, the DNA is TGTGCCAGTAACGTGGGACAGCTGAACACTGAAGCTTTCTTT. It encodes CASNVGQLNTEAFF. The variable domain in full, completed from reference TRBV19 and TRBJ1-1, reads DGGITQSPKYLFRKEGQNVTLSCEQNLNHDAMYWYRQDPGQGLRLIYYSQIVNDFQKGDIAEGYSVSREKKESFPLTVTSAQKNPTAFYLCASNVGQLNTEAFFGQGTRLTVV.

This clone has a handful of counts. The chain is built from TRBV19 and TRBJ2-7, with TRBD2 matching 12 bases. Per germline, CDR1 LNHDA and CDR2 SQIVND (reference sequence). The ends lost 3 bases at V and 6 bases at J; junction bases unmatched: 3. This CDR3 comprises 14 residues. The CDR3 nucleotides are TGTGCCAGTAGTATCAAACTAGCGGGAGGCGAGCAGTACTTC. This sequence encodes CASSIKLAGGEQYF.

This clone is termed hyperexpanded. The chain employs TRBV7-3 and TRBJ2-1; 7 bases are shared with TRBD2. There are 15 residues in the CDR3. Germline loops: CDR1 SGHTA, CDR2 FQGTGA. The trim removed 4 bases at V and 0 bases at J, leaving 3 bases unmatched. CDR3 sequence reads: CASSSLASSYNEQFF. The DNA of the CDR3 is TGTGCCAGCAGCTCACTAGCGTCCTCCTACAATGAGCAGTTCTTC.

The gene calls are TRBV6-6 and TRBJ2-2; D assignment may be TRBD1 or TRBD2 (5 bases each). The CDR3 is made up of 14 amino acids. Germline assignment: CDR1 MNHNY and CDR2 SVGAGI (reference sequence). The V end was cut by 0 bases, the J end by 7 bases, with 9 bases between. The CDR3 loop is CASSYSGAGGELFF. CDR3 sequence (DNA): TGTGCCAGCAGTTACTCAGGGGCGGGCGGGGAGCTGTTTTTT.

This clone was seen more than once but under ten times. The CDR3 nucleotides read TGTGCCAGCAGCTTTAAAGTTCTAGACAGTGAAGCTTTCTTT. Its translation is CASSFKVLDSEAFF. This chain uses TRBV7-9 with TRBJ1-1; tentative D call: TRBD1 (5 bases). The germline CDR1 and CDR2 sequences are SEHNR and FQNEAQ (reference sequence). The CDR3 loop spans 14 amino acids. Trimming took off 3 bases at V and 7 bases at J, with 15 bases between the two ends.

This clone was counted once. V and J are TRBV10-3 and TRBJ2-1; tentatively, D is TRBD2 (5 bases). The CDR3 is made up of 16 amino acids. Trimming cost V 2 bases and J 0 bases, with 11 bases left between them. CDR1 is ENHRY and CDR2 is SYGVKD in the germline V gene. The CDR3 DNA sequence: TGTGCCATCAGTGAGCCAGCGGCAAGCTCCTACAATGAGCAGTTCTTC. Protein sequence: CAISEPAASSYNEQFF.

This chain uses TRBV6-7 with TRBJ1-5, with D perhaps matching TRBD1 (5 bases). TRBV6-7 is identified as an open reading frame with a role that is uncertain. Trimming took off 2 bases at V and 7 bases at J, with 9 bases between the two ends. The CDR3 is 13 residues long. CDR3 loop: CASSYGRGQPQHF. CDR3 nucleotides: TGTGCCAGCAGTTACGGCCGGGGCCAGCCCCAGCATTTT.

V usage is TRBV7-2 and J usage is TRBJ2-1; 9 bases line up with TRBD1. Germline CDR1 SGHTA, CDR2 FQGNSA. Trimming cost V 5 bases and J 2 bases; bases outside gene matches: 7. This CDR3 contains 16 residues. CDR3 coding DNA: TGTGCCAGCAGCGTTAGACAGGGGGGAACCTACAATGAGCAGTTCTTC. The encoded protein is CASSVRQGGTYNEQFF.

The genes are TRBV19 and TRBJ1-5; D call uncertain. The CDR3 loop spans 12 amino acids. Germline V gene data show CDR1 as LNHDA and CDR2 as SQIVND (reference sequence). The V end lost 11 bases, the J end lost 6 bases, and 14 bases lay between the germline ends. DNA of the CDR3: TGTGCCCTCACACGGGTTCTTCAGCCCCAGCATTTT. Amino acids: CALTRVLQPQHF.